The 14 T cell receptor beta chains given below trace back to one sample, sequenced in a study of response to subunit inactivated influenza vaccine. In TCRdb, the RT-PCR reads were re-called with MiXCR into one record per CDR3 protein. The sample has 700,000 to 800,000 distinct CDR3 sequences, 15% to 20% seen once. Here the sequenced sample was PBMCs from blood, taken less than 6 days after vaccination. Receptor source: a man in his fifties who received an inactivated influenza vaccine.

This clonotype was counted only a few times. The chain couples TRBV7-9 to TRBJ2-6; D unclear. There are 17 residues in the CDR3. Germline V CDR1 and CDR2: SEHNR, FQNEAQ (reference sequence). Trimming removed 7 bases at V and 2 bases at J, with 18 bases between. DNA of the CDR3: TGTGCCAGCACCACGGACCCCCATCTCGCTGGGGCCAACGTCCTGACTTTC. It encodes CASTTDPHLAGANVLTF.

This clonotype was observed a handful of times. Mismatch with germline at one junction end may stem from a read error. This chain joins TRBV10-3 and TRBJ2-3; no clear D gene. Germline CDR1 ENHRY, CDR2 SYGVKD. This CDR3 contains 14 residues. CDR3 in amino acids: CAINEQASTDTQYF. CDR3 coding DNA: TGTGCCATCAATGAGCAGGCCTCCACAGATACGCAGTATTTT.

The V gene is TRBV20-1, the J gene TRBJ1-2, with D perhaps TRBD1 (6 bases). V was pared by 0 bases and J by 4 bases, with 9 bases between. Per germline, CDR1 DFQATT and CDR2 SNEGSKA (reference sequence). The length of the CDR3 is 13 residues. CDR3 sequence: CSARDWTVYGYTF. The CDR3 DNA reads as TGCAGTGCTAGAGATTGGACAGTCTATGGCTACACCTTC.

This clonotype was observed a few times. This chain connects TRBV18 to TRBJ1-1, with 9 nucleotides matching TRBD1. V dropped 3 bases and J dropped 8; count of bases not matched to a gene: 10. Germline loops: CDR1 KGHSH, CDR2 LQKENI. This CDR3 comprises 15 residues. CDR3 region: CASSPAQGAFMEAFF. The CDR3 DNA is TGTGCCAGCTCACCGGCACAGGGGGCGTTTATGGAAGCTTTCTTT.

V gene TRBV7-2 combines with J gene TRBJ2-5; TRBD2 agrees at 7 bases. Trimming at V came to 4 bases and at J to 5 bases, leaving 13 bases not matched to a gene. The CDR3 is 16 residues long. In germline, CDR1 is SGHTA, CDR2 FQGNSA. CDR3 loop: CASSSRASGGRETQYF. The DNA for the CDR3 is TGTGCCAGCAGCTCTCGTGCTAGCGGAGGGAGGGAGACCCAGTACTTC.

There are many counts of this clonotype. The J gene is TRBJ2-7, the V gene TRBV7-2, with D possibly being TRBD1 (6 bases). CDR3 size: 14 residues. Looked up from germline, CDR1 is SGHTA and CDR2 is FQGNSA. The V end lost 0 bases, the J end lost 1 base, and 7 bases lay between the germline ends. This CDR3 is CASSLATGSYEQYF. CDR3 nucleotide sequence: TGTGCCAGCAGCTTAGCAACAGGGTCCTACGAGCAGTACTTC.

The chain has TRBV3-1 and TRBJ2-3; 12 bases agree with TRBD2. The germline V gene encodes CDR1 LGHDT and CDR2 YNNKEL (reference sequence). This CDR3 is built from 18 residues. With V trimmed by 0 bases and J by 3 bases, 7 bases remained unmatched. The CDR3 nucleotides read TGTGCCAGCAGCCAAGATCGCCCTAGCGGGGGGGAAACAGATACGCAGTATTTT. Amino acids: CASSQDRPSGGETDTQYF.

V gene TRBV12-3 or TRBV12-4 combines with J gene TRBJ2-1, with 8 nucleotides matching TRBD2. After removal of 3 bases from V and 14 bases from J, the junction contained 12 bases not matched to a gene. This CDR3 has 14 amino acids. The CDR3 sequence is CASSFREQRELKFF. CDR3 nucleotides: TGTGCCAGCAGTTTCCGCGAACAGCGGGAGTTGAAGTTCTTC.

This chain joins TRBV29-1 and TRBJ1-2; no clear D gene. Per germline, CDR1 SQVTM and CDR2 ANQGSEA. Trimming took 4 bases from V and 7 from J, leaving 13 bases between them. The CDR3 has 12 residues. Here the CDR3 reads CSVVGMFGGYTF. CDR3 coding DNA: TGCAGCGTTGTGGGAATGTTCGGTGGCTACACCTTC.

The rearrangement joins TRBV12-3 or TRBV12-4 to TRBJ2-3, with a possible D match to TRBD2 (5 bases). This CDR3 has 16 residues. Trimming shortened V by 5 bases and J by 2 bases, and 17 bases separated the two germline ends. CDR3 loop: CASSPGLLANTDTQYF. As DNA, the CDR3 is TGTGCCAGCAGTCCGGGGTTGTTAGCTAACACAGATACGCAGTATTTT.

This clonotype turned up a few times. Here the CDR3 reads CASHEVGGNEQFF. CDR3 bases: TGTGCCAGCCACGAAGTGGGGGGGAATGAGCAGTTCTTC. This chain uses TRBV3-1 with TRBJ2-1; 7 bases map to TRBD2. This CDR3 region has 13 residues. CDR1 and CDR2 from the germline V gene are LGHDT and YNNKEL (reference sequence). J was trimmed by 7 bases and V by 8 bases; bases with no gene match: 8.

The rearrangement links TRBV20-1 to TRBJ2-3; 8 nucleotides match TRBD1. Looked up from germline, CDR1 is DFQATT and CDR2 is SNEGSKA (reference sequence). With 6 bases clipped from V and 5 bases from J, the junction kept 4 bases outside the gene matches. The CDR3 has 12 residues. CDR3 protein: CSAKQGVDTQYF. CDR3 in DNA: TGCAGTGCAAAACAGGGGGTAGATACGCAGTATTTT.

The sample holds many counts of this clonotype. The V and J genes are TRBV18 and TRBJ2-7; perhaps TRBD2 as D (5 bases). CDR3 length equals 13 residues. The ends were cut back, 0 bases at V and 4 bases at J, with 7 bases in the middle. CDR1 KGHSH and CDR2 LQKENI come from the germline V gene. The CDR3 reads CASSPPRAYEQYF. CDR3 nucleotides: TGTGCCAGCTCACCACCGAGGGCTTACGAGCAGTACTTC.

The chain joins TRBV4-3 to TRBJ2-3; no clear D gene. The V end was cut by 0 bases, the J end by 8 bases, with 9 bases between. CDR1 LGHNA and CDR2 YSLEER come from the germline V gene. This CDR3 has 13 amino acids. The CDR3 DNA reads TGCGCCAGCAGCCAAGAATTGGTCAGTACGCAGTATTTT. Encoded protein: CASSQELVSTQYF.